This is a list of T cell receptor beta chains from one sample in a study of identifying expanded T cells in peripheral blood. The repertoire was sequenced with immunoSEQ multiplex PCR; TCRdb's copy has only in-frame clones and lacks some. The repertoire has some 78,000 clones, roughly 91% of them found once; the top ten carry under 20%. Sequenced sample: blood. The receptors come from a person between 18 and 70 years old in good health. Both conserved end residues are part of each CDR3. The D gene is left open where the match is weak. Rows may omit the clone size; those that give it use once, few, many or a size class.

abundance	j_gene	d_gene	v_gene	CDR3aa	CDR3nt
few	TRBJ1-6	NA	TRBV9	CASSSLGSPLHF	TGTGCCAGCAGCTCTCTTGGCTCACCCCTCCACTTT
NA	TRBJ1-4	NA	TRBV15	CATSTLKQGWTPIGKLFF	TGTGCCACCAGCACACTGAAACAGGGTTGGACACCCATCGGAAAACTGTTTTTT
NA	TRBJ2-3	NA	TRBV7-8	CASSHGPQTTDTQYF	TGTGCCAGCAGCCACGGACCCCAGACCACAGATACGCAGTATTTT
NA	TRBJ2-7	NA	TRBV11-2	CASSLETGAYEQYF	TGTGCCAGCAGCTTAGAGACCGGGGCCTACGAGCAGTACTTC
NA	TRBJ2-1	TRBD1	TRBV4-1	CASSQDMGTGSYNEQFF	TGCGCCAGCAGCCAAGATATGGGGACAGGGTCCTACAATGAGCAGTTCTTC
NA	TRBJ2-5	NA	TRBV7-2	CASSLIGGQETQYF	TGTGCCAGCAGCTTAATCGGGGGACAAGAGACCCAGTACTTC
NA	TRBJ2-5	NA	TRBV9	CASSVVGSAQETQYF	TGTGCCAGCAGCGTAGTAGGGTCAGCCCAAGAGACCCAGTACTTC
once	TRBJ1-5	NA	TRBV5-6	CASTAWGHQPQHF	TGTGCCAGCACCGCTTGGGGGCATCAGCCCCAGCATTTT
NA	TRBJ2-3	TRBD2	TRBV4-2	CASSQDRGGTDTQYF	TGTGCCAGCAGCCAAGACCGGGGGGGCACAGATACGCAGTATTTT
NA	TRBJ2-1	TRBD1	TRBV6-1	CASSEDPGQGSSNEQFF	TGTGCCAGCAGTGAGGATCCGGGACAGGGGTCCTCCAATGAGCAGTTCTTC
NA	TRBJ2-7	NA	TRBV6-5	CASSYGISSRAEQYF	TGTGCCAGCAGTTACGGGATATCATCAAGGGCCGAGCAGTACTTC
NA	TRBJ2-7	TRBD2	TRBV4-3	CASSQDLASGGSYEQYF	TGCGCCAGCAGCCAAGATCTGGCTAGCGGGGGTTCCTACGAGCAGTACTTC
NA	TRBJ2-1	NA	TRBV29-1	CSVGRVGPNNEQFF	TGCAGCGTTGGACGAGTAGGGCCCAACAATGAGCAGTTCTTC